Presented here are 20 T cell receptor beta chains from one specimen sequenced in a study of cytomegalovirus exposure and HLA in healthy donors. Primers included in the PCR were 60 Vbeta and 13 Jbeta primers. Profiled with immunoSEQ multiplex PCR; TCRdb holds only in-frame clones, not every one. This table holds roughly 110,000 clones, approximately 85% found once. Sample: PBMCs. These receptors were collected from a man over 45 in good health and CMV-seronegative.

The rearrangement joins TRBV5-3 to TRBJ2-7; no clear D gene. TRBV5-3 is an ORF; its function is uncertain. Trimming removed 2 bases from V and 7 bases from J, with 10 bases in between. This CDR3 spans 12 amino acids. The CDR3 DNA reads TGTGCCAGAAGCTTCTCAAAGAGGGAGCAGTACGTC. Its translation: CARSFSKREQYV.

The gene calls are TRBV2 and TRBJ2-5, with D maybe TRBD1 (5 bases). The germline V gene encodes CDR1 SNHLY and CDR2 FYNNEI. The CDR3 sequence is 13 residues long. V was shortened by 9 bases and J by 2 bases, with 13 bases between the two germline ends. In DNA, the CDR3 is TGTGCCAGTGGGGCAGACTTACAAGAGACCCAGTACTTC. As protein: CASGADLQETQYF.

This chain uses TRBV18 with TRBJ2-2; weak D call: TRBD1 (5 bases). With 3 bases removed from V and 5 bases from J, the gap between germline ends came to 13 bases. CDR1 is KGHSH and CDR2 is LQKENI in the germline V gene. The CDR3 spans 15 residues. The CDR3 bases are TGTGCCAGCTCACCGGCCAGGGCTGGGACCGGGGAGCTGTTTTTT. This gives the protein CASSPARAGTGELFF.

The chain is built from TRBV5-4 and TRBJ2-1; 9 bases align to TRBD1. Germline trimming cut 5 bases from V and 7 bases from J; bases unmatched to any gene: 7. The CDR3 runs 14 residues. From germline, CDR1 is SGHNT and CDR2 YYREEE (reference sequence). CDR3 nucleotide sequence: TGTGCCAGCAGGGACAGGGGTTTGGGGAATGAGCAGTTCTTC. Amino acids: CASRDRGLGNEQFF.

The V gene is TRBV7-2, the J gene TRBJ1-2; TRBD1 matches at 7 bases. Per germline, CDR1 SGHTA and CDR2 FQGNSA. This CDR3 is built from 13 residues. The J segment lost 7 bases and the V segment lost 4 bases, leaving 6 bases of the junction unmatched. The CDR3 loop reads CASSSRTGGGYTF. CDR3 in DNA: TGTGCCAGCAGCTCCCGGACAGGAGGTGGCTACACCTTC.

Comment on this clone: One junction end does not reproduce the germline sequence, and a read error may be involved. The chain carries TRBV5-4 and TRBJ2-5; 13 bases map to TRBD2. The length of the CDR3 is 18 residues. Germline lookup yields CDR1 SGHNT and CDR2 YYREEE (reference sequence). CDR3 region: CASSSGLAGAETQEAQYF. CDR3 nucleotides: TGTGCCAGCAGCTCCGGACTAGCGGGGGCCGAGACGCAAGAGGCCCAGTACTTC.

This rearrangement joins TRBV9 to TRBJ2-3; TRBD2 agrees at 15 bases. The CDR3 length is 17 residues. Losses at the gene ends were 3 bases for V and 0 bases for J; bases not matched to a gene: 2. Germline lookup yields CDR1 SGDLS and CDR2 YYNGEE. The CDR3 sequence: CASSAGTSGGSTDTQYF. DNA of the CDR3: TGTGCCAGCAGCGCTGGGACTAGCGGGGGGAGCACAGATACGCAGTATTTT.

The chain carries TRBV5-1 and TRBJ2-5; 10 bases agree with TRBD1. CDR1 SGHRS and CDR2 YFSETQ come from the germline V gene. This CDR3 has 14 residues. J lost 5 bases, V lost 4 bases, and 5 bases had no gene match. CDR3 in amino acids: CASSDRTGGETQYF. The CDR3, as DNA: TGCGCCAGCAGCGACCGGACAGGGGGGGAGACCCAGTACTTC. Full variable domain (outside the CDR3, taken from reference TRBV5-1 and TRBJ2-5): KAGVTQTPRYLIKTRGQQVTLSCSPISGHRSVSWYQQTPGQGLQFLFEYFSETQRNKGNFPGRFSGRQFSNSRSEMNVSTLELGDSALYLCASSDRTGGETQYFGPGTRLLVL.

The chain couples TRBV5-1 to TRBJ1-1; TRBD1 might be the D (5 bases). CDR3 length equals 16 residues. Per the germline V gene, CDR1 is SGHRS and CDR2 is YFSETQ. The V end lost 0 bases, the J end lost 4 bases, and 16 bases lay between the germline ends. The CDR3 DNA follows: TGCGCCAGCAGCTTGGAAGGGGCCGGCCCCTTCACTGAAGCTTTCTTT. Protein sequence: CASSLEGAGPFTEAFF.

V usage is TRBV6-6 and J usage is TRBJ1-2; D is perhaps TRBD1 (5 bases). This CDR3 is 13 amino acids long. With 10 bases removed from V and 2 bases from J, the gap between germline ends came to 14 bases. Looked up from germline, CDR1 is MNHNY and CDR2 is SVGAGI (reference sequence). DNA of the CDR3: TGTGCCACCACCACCCCAGGGAACTATGGCTACACCTTC. This codes for CATTTPGNYGYTF.

This clone was counted once. Different DNA sequences within this sample yield the same CDR3. The rearrangement links TRBV9 to TRBJ1-1; D gene uncertain. With 0 bases removed from V and 1 base from J, the gap between germline ends came to 4 bases. Germline loops: CDR1 SGDLS, CDR2 YYNGEE. CDR3 length: 13 residues. The CDR3 region has the DNA TGTGCCAGCAGCGTAGGTAGGAACACTGAAGCTTTCTTT. Translated: CASSVGRNTEAFF. The whole variable domain, remainder taken from reference TRBV9 and TRBJ1-1, is DSGVTQTPKHLITATGQRVTLRCSPRSGDLSVYWYQQSLDQGLQFLIQYYNGEERAKGNILERFSAQQFPDLHSELNLSSLELGDSALYFCASSVGRNTEAFFGQGTRLTVV.

This clone has a handful of counts. V and J are TRBV4-1 and TRBJ2-7; weak D call: TRBD1 (6 bases). With 1 base removed from V and 1 base from J, the gap between germline ends came to 8 bases. The germline gives CDR1 MGHRA, CDR2 YSYEKL. This CDR3 is 14 amino acids long. DNA for the CDR3: TGCGCCAGCAGCCAAGGGACAGAATCCTACGAGCAGTACTTC. It is translated as CASSQGTESYEQYF.

The V and J genes are TRBV28 and TRBJ1-4, with D unclear. V shed 8 bases and J shed 4 bases, with 11 bases lying between them. Germline V lookup: CDR1 MDHEN, CDR2 SYDVKM. The CDR3 length is 13 residues. CDR3 DNA: TGTGCCAGCTCAGGCGCCCTTAATGAAAAACTGTTTTTT. Amino acids: CASSGALNEKLFF. Supplemented by reference TRBV28 and TRBJ1-4, the full variable domain reads DVKVTQSSRYLVKRTGEKVFLECVQDMDHENMFWYRQDPGLGLRLIYFSYDVKMKEKGDIPEGYSVSREKKERFSLILESASTNQTSMYLCASSGALNEKLFFGSGTQLSVL.

This clone was observed a few times. The chain employs TRBV10-1 and TRBJ2-1, with a weak D call TRBD1 (5 bases). The ends were cut back, 4 bases at V and 6 bases at J, with 19 bases in the middle. There are 16 residues in the CDR3. Per germline, CDR1 WNHNN and CDR2 SYGVQD (reference sequence). The CDR3 protein is CASSGSTASWGNEQFF. Written as DNA, the CDR3 is TGCGCCAGCAGTGGGTCGACAGCCTCCTGGGGCAATGAGCAGTTCTTC.

The chain uses TRBV7-9 and TRBJ2-2; maybe TRBD1 (5 bases). Germline CDR1 reads SEHNR; CDR2 reads FQNEAQ (reference sequence). This CDR3 contains 12 residues. DNA of the CDR3: TGTGTACAGGACCCGAACACCGGGGAGCTGTTTTTT. It yields the protein CVQDPNTGELFF.

The chain employs TRBV7-2 and TRBJ2-3; D may be TRBD2 (5 bases). In germline, CDR1 is SGHTA, CDR2 FQGNSA. The CDR3 spans 15 residues. With 4 bases removed from V and 0 bases from J, the gap between germline ends came to 11 bases. CDR3 nucleotide sequence: TGTGCCAGCAGCTCTCCACTAGGGAGCACAGATACGCAGTATTTT. Its protein product is CASSSPLGSTDTQYF.

A single count supports this clone. V is TRBV5-4 and J is TRBJ1-5; 8 bases fit TRBD1. CDR3 size: 14 residues. V dropped 5 bases and J dropped 4; count of bases not matched to a gene: 5. The germline gives CDR1 SGHNT, CDR2 YYREEE (reference sequence). CDR3 DNA: TGTGCCAGCAGTAGGGACAGGACAAATCAGCCCCAGCATTTT. Amino acids: CASSRDRTNQPQHF.

This rearrangement joins TRBV7-9 to TRBJ1-1; 9 bases align to TRBD1. The CDR3 length is 17 residues. After removal of 0 bases from V and 0 bases from J, the junction contained 5 bases not matched to a gene. From germline, CDR1 is SEHNR and CDR2 FQNEAQ (reference sequence). The DNA of the CDR3 is TGTGCCAGCAGCTTAGCGCCCGGGGACAGGGTGAACACTGAAGCTTTCTTT. Translation: CASSLAPGDRVNTEAFF.

J is TRBJ2-2 and V is TRBV11-2; 10 bases are a match to TRBD1. V shed 7 bases and J 6 bases; nucleotides not matched to a gene: 8. The CDR3 has 15 residues. Germline assignment: CDR1 SGHAT and CDR2 FQNNGV. In nucleotides, the CDR3 is TGTGCCAGCACCCCAAGGGGGACAGGGGCCGGGGAGCTGTTTTTT. Residues: CASTPRGTGAGELFF.

The chain joins TRBV19 to TRBJ1-2, with 7 bases aligning to TRBD1. Trimming removed 6 bases from V and 4 bases from J; junction bases left unmatched: 5. Germline values: CDR1 LNHDA, CDR2 SQIVND (reference sequence). The CDR3 is made up of 13 amino acids. CDR3 sequence (DNA): TGTGCCAGTAGCTCGGGACAGTCCTATGGCTACACCTTC. Translation gives CASSSGQSYGYTF.